Listed here is a single TCR beta chain. Assay used: immunoSEQ multiplex PCR; TCRdb lists only in-frame clones, some missing. The data contain 98,000 or so clones, roughly 83% of them singletons. Germline V gives CDR1 SGDLS, CDR2 YYNGEE. The CDR3 runs to 12 residues. V was pared by 0 bases and J by 8 bases, with 8 bases between. The data derive from a study of graft-versus-host responses after intestinal transplantation. The source is a human patient who received an intestinal transplant, so some T cells may come from the graft donor. The material sequenced was PBMCs, taken 255 days after intestinal transplant. The V gene is TRBV9, the J gene TRBJ1-2; D ambiguous. The CDR3: CASSVGMFGYTF. CDR3 DNA sequence: TGTGCCAGCAGCGTAGGAATGTTCGGCTACACCTTC.